The 15 T cell receptor beta chains below come from one sample, sequenced in a study of blood T cell repertoires in COVID-19. Measured with immunoSEQ multiplex PCR; TCRdb has only the in-frame clones, and not every one. The data contain about 150,000 clones, approximately 91% of them seen just once; the ten biggest clones take up approximately 4.6%. What was sequenced was peripheral blood. These receptors were taken from a man aged 18 to 30 with COVID-19, enrolled during active disease.

V and J are TRBV24-1 and TRBJ2-2, with 7 bases identical to TRBD1. The germline CDR1 and CDR2 sequences are KGHDR and SFDVKD. The CDR3 runs 15 residues. Germline trimming cut 9 bases from V and 0 bases from J; bases unmatched to any gene: 6. The CDR3 DNA is TGTGCCACCTCCGCCGGGACAGCGAACACCGGGGAGCTGTTTTTT. Translation: CATSAGTANTGELFF.

CDR3 sequence reads: CASSPRRGKETQYF. The CDR3 nucleotides read TGTGCCAGCAGCCCTCGGCGGGGAAAAGAGACCCAGTACTTC. The rearrangement links TRBV21-1 to TRBJ2-5; the table assigns TRBD2, which was not confirmed against the DNA. TRBV21-1 is deemed a pseudogene. This CDR3 has 14 amino acids.

The table lists this clone with a count of one. A junction end diverges from the germline sequence, so it may reflect a read error. The rearrangement links TRBV28 to TRBJ1-4; 8 bases agree with TRBD1. The germline V gene has CDR1 MDHEN and CDR2 SYDVKM. The CDR3 spans 14 residues. The CDR3 sequence: CASSFSGGPGKLLF. The CDR3 DNA sequence: TGTGCCAGCAGTTTCTCAGGGGGCCCGGGAAAACTGCTTTTT. Supplemented by reference TRBV28 and TRBJ1-4, the full variable domain reads DVKVTQSSRYLVKRTGEKVFLECVQDMDHENMFWYRQDPGLGLRLIYFSYDVKMKEKGDIPEGYSVSREKKERFSLILESASTNQTSMYLCASSFSGGPGKLLFGSGTQLSVL.

The chain is built from TRBV5-4 and TRBJ2-1; D is possibly TRBD2 (6 bases). V was clipped by 0 bases and J by 5 bases, with 9 bases between them. This CDR3 comprises 14 residues. Germline CDR1 is SGHNT and CDR2 is YYREEE (reference sequence). Here the CDR3 reads CASSLAGAHNEQFF. The CDR3 nucleotides read TGTGCCAGCAGCTTGGCGGGAGCCCACAATGAGCAGTTCTTC.

The rearrangement links TRBV4-3 to TRBJ1-2; D is unresolved. The V gene's germline CDR1 is LGHNA and CDR2 YSLEER. CDR3 length: 14 amino acids. Trimming cost V 1 base and J 6 bases, with 12 bases left between them. In DNA form, the CDR3 reads TGCGCCAGCAGCCAAGGTTCTAGAGGGCATGGCTACACCTTC. Its protein product is CASSQGSRGHGYTF.

With respect to this clone: The sample contains more than one DNA sequence encoding this CDR3. This chain joins TRBV6-5 and TRBJ1-2; 7 bases are shared with TRBD1. The CDR3 covers 14 residues. Looked up from germline, CDR1 is MNHEY and CDR2 is SVGAGI. V gave up 0 bases and J gave up 2 bases; unmatched junction bases: 0. For the CDR3, the DNA is TGTGCCAGCAGTTACTCGACAGGGAACTATGGCTACACCTTC. Translating gives CASSYSTGNYGYTF.

The chain carries TRBV5-1 and TRBJ1-6, with TRBD1 matching over 7 bases. This CDR3 contains 14 residues. Germline CDR1 SGHRS, CDR2 YFSETQ. Trimming took 7 bases from V and 2 from J; bases not matched to a gene: 3. The CDR3 coding sequence is TGCGCCAGCGGACAGGAGCCCTATAATTCACCCCTCCACTTT. This translates into CASGQEPYNSPLHF.

This chain uses TRBV13 with TRBJ1-2, with TRBD1 matching over 7 bases. Germline values: CDR1 PRHDT, CDR2 FYEKMQ (reference sequence). V shed 5 bases, J shed 8 bases, and the junction held 8 bases outside the gene matches. The CDR3 length is 13 residues. CDR3 in amino acids: CASSLGQERGYTF. Written as DNA, the CDR3 is TGTGCCAGCAGCCTCGGACAGGAAAGGGGCTACACCTTC.

The chain links TRBV28 to TRBJ2-5; 8 nucleotides agree with TRBD1. V shed 6 bases, J shed 5 bases, and the junction held 5 bases outside the gene matches. Germline-derived CDR1 and CDR2 are MDHEN and SYDVKM. The CDR3 totals 13 residues. The CDR3 sequence: CASRWTGLETQYF. The CDR3 DNA follows: TGTGCCAGCAGGTGGACAGGGCTGGAGACCCAGTACTTC.

The J gene is TRBJ2-5, the V gene TRBV5-1; no definite D call. Trimming took 2 bases from V and 4 from J, leaving 12 bases between them. The CDR3 contains 14 residues. CDR1 SGHRS and CDR2 YFSETQ come from the germline V gene. CDR3 sequence (DNA): TGCGCCAGCAGCTTAGATCCCGCAGTAGAGACCCAGTACTTC. Residues: CASSLDPAVETQYF. Combining the CDR3 with reference TRBV5-1 and TRBJ2-5 gives the whole variable domain KAGVTQTPRYLIKTRGQQVTLSCSPISGHRSVSWYQQTPGQGLQFLFEYFSETQRNKGNFPGRFSGRQFSNSRSEMNVSTLELGDSALYLCASSLDPAVETQYFGPGTRLLVL.

This clone has only one observation. The chain is built from TRBV5-1 and TRBJ1-1; D is perhaps TRBD1 (6 bases). This CDR3 has 14 amino acids. Germline V gives CDR1 SGHRS, CDR2 YFSETQ. V was cut by 1 base and J by 1 base, with 8 bases left in between. CDR3 region: CASSLLGGNTEAFF. Written as DNA, the CDR3 is TGCGCCAGCAGCTTGTTAGGGGGGAACACTGAAGCTTTCTTT.

The J gene is TRBJ1-2, the V gene TRBV2, with 7 bases identical to TRBD1. The CDR3 has 16 residues. Germline V CDR1 and CDR2: SNHLY, FYNNEI. V lost 7 bases, J lost 8 bases, and 19 bases stayed unmatched. The CDR3 loop is CASNPPGGRQGTGYTF. The CDR3, as DNA: TGTGCCAGCAATCCCCCGGGTGGTAGACAGGGTACCGGCTACACCTTC.

The V and J genes are TRBV6-2 or TRBV6-3 and TRBJ2-2, with TRBD1 matching 7 bases. V shed 5 bases, J shed 5 bases, and the junction held 5 bases outside the gene matches. Looked up from germline, CDR1 is MNHEY and CDR2 is SVGEGT. This CDR3 region has 14 residues. CDR3 nucleotide sequence: TGTGCCAGCAGTCCCCTGACAGGGACCGGGGAGCTGTTTTTT. Its translation is CASSPLTGTGELFF.

The chain has TRBV9 and TRBJ2-1, with 7 bases aligning to TRBD1. The CDR3 length is 17 residues. The V gene's germline CDR1 is SGDLS and CDR2 YYNGEE. The V gene end was trimmed by 3 bases and the J gene end by 1 base; junction bases not matched to a gene: 10. The CDR3 nucleotides read TGTGCCAGCAGCGAGTCCAGAGGGGGCGCGTCCTACAATGAGCAGTTCTTC. Translation gives CASSESRGGASYNEQFF.

With regard to this clone: Other DNA sequences in this specimen translate into the identical CDR3. The CDR3 bases are TGCAGTGCTAGTCTCTACAATGAGCAGTTCTTC. Encoded protein: CSASLYNEQFF. V and J are TRBV20-1 and TRBJ2-1, with D uncertain. The CDR3 spans 11 residues. In germline, CDR1 is DFQATT, CDR2 SNEGSKA (reference sequence). Trimming removed 3 bases from V and 3 bases from J, with 3 bases in between.